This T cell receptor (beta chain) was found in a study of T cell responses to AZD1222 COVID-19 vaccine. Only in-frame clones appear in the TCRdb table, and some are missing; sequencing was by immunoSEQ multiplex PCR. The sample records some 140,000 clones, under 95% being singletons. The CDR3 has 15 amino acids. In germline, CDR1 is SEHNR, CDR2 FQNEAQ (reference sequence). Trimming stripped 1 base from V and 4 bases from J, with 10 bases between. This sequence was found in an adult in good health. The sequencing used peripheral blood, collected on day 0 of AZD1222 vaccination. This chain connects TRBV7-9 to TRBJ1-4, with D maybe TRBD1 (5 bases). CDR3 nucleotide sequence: TGTGCCAGCAGCTTAGTCCGGGGGGGTAATGAAAAACTGTTTTTT. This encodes CASSLVRGGNEKLFF.